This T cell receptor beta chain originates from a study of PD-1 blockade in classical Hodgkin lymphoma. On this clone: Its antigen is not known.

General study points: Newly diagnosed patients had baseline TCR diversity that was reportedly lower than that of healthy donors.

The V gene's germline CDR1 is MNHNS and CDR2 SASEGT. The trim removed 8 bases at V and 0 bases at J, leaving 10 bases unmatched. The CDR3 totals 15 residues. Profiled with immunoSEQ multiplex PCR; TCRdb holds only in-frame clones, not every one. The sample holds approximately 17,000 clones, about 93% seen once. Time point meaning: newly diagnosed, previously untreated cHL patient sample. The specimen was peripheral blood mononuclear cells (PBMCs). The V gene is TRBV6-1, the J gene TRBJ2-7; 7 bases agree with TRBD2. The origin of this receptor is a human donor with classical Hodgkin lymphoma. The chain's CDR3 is CASEEASGSSYEQYF. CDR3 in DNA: TGTGCCAGCGAGGAGGCTAGCGGCAGCTCCTACGAGCAGTACTTC.